A single sample gave rise to the 10 T cell receptor beta chains below, sequenced in a study of T-cell memory formation after mild COVID-19. TCRdb used MiXCR to reprocess the 5' RACE reads, holding one entry per CDR3 protein. The sample shows approximately 290,000 distinct CDR3 sequences, less than 20% of them seen only once. The sequencing input was PBMCs or a T cell subset sorted from them (not recorded which). Receptors originate from a man aged 18 to 30 who had mild COVID-19 (a few samples of this study predate the infection). Cell type and time point are not known.

The chain links TRBV4-3 to TRBJ2-5; D unclear. Germline V gene data show CDR1 as LGHNA and CDR2 as YSLEER. Trimming removed 1 base at V and 5 bases at J, with 11 bases between. The CDR3 runs 14 residues. CDR3 sequence (DNA): TGCGCCAGCAGCCAAGTGTGGCCCGTGGAGACCCAGTACTTC. Amino acid sequence: CASSQVWPVETQYF.

V is TRBV28 and J is TRBJ1-2; D possibly corresponds to TRBD1 (6 bases). Germline values: CDR1 MDHEN, CDR2 SYDVKM. The CDR3 consists of 14 residues. Trimming removed 4 bases at V and 5 bases at J, with 14 bases between. The chain's CDR3 is CASSYGDQGYGYTF. The DNA for the CDR3 is TGTGCCAGCAGTTATGGGGATCAGGGGTATGGCTACACCTTC.

The chain carries TRBV5-1 and TRBJ2-5; 7 nucleotides agree with TRBD2. The CDR3 extends over 15 amino acids. Germline trimming cut 1 base from V and 3 bases from J; bases unmatched to any gene: 6. Germline-derived CDR1 and CDR2 are SGHRS and YFSETQ. CDR3 in amino acids: CASSLFSAGEETQYF. The DNA of the CDR3 is TGCGCCAGCAGCTTGTTCTCTGCGGGGGAAGAGACCCAGTACTTC.

The V and J genes are TRBV20-1 and TRBJ1-6, with 9 bases fitting TRBD1. Trimming removed 6 bases from V and 9 bases from J; junction bases left unmatched: 9. Germline assignment: CDR1 DFQATT and CDR2 SNEGSKA (reference sequence). There are 14 residues in the CDR3. The CDR3 region has the DNA TGCAGTGCCCCCCAACCGGGACAGGGTTCACCCCTCCACTTT. This sequence encodes CSAPQPGQGSPLHF.

This clonotype was detected a few times. This chain uses TRBV3-1 with TRBJ2-3; D may be TRBD1 (8 bases). Trimming left V 4 bases short and J 4 bases short, with 21 bases between. This CDR3 comprises 17 residues. From germline, CDR1 is LGHDT and CDR2 YNNKEL (reference sequence). The CDR3 reads CASSLYLGQGGSDTQYF. CDR3 DNA: TGTGCCAGCAGCCTCTACCTAGGACAGGGAGGGTCAGATACGCAGTATTTT.

This clonotype appeared a few times. The V gene is TRBV11-1, the J gene TRBJ2-1; 8 positions agree with TRBD2. The CDR3 is 20 residues long. From germline, CDR1 is SGHAT and CDR2 FQDESV (reference sequence). V dropped 4 bases and J dropped 0; count of bases not matched to a gene: 17. CDR3 protein: CASSSQGAASGTSSYNEQFF. The CDR3 bases are TGTGCCAGCAGCTCGCAAGGGGCCGCCTCCGGGACTAGCTCCTACAATGAGCAGTTCTTC.

The CDR3 DNA follows: TGTGCCAGCAACCCCCGGGGGCCGGGCCAAGAGACCCAGTACTTC. Protein product: CASNPRGPGQETQYF. The chain has TRBV28 and TRBJ2-5, with D perhaps TRBD1 or TRBD2 (6 bases each). The V end lost 7 bases, the J end lost 1 base, and 16 bases lay between the germline ends. The CDR3 has 15 residues. Germline CDR1 and CDR2: MDHEN and SYDVKM.

This clonotype was seen only a few times. This chain connects TRBV15 to TRBJ2-5, with 8 nucleotides matching TRBD2. The CDR3 runs to 15 residues. In germline, CDR1 is LNHNV, CDR2 YYDKDF (reference sequence). J lost 5 bases, V lost 0 bases, and 5 bases had no gene match. The CDR3 sequence: CATSRDGGAWETQYF. Written as DNA, the CDR3 is TGTGCCACCAGCAGAGACGGGGGGGCTTGGGAGACCCAGTACTTC. The entire variable domain, with the rest obtained from reference TRBV15 and TRBJ2-5, is as follows: DAMVIQNPRYQVTQFGKPVTLSCSQTLNHNVMYWYQQKSSQAPKLLFHYYDKDFNNEADTPDNFQSRRPNTSFCFLDIRSPGLGDTAMYLCATSRDGGAWETQYFGPGTRLLVL.

This chain uses TRBV28 with TRBJ1-5; the D gene is possibly TRBD1 (5 bases). CDR1 MDHEN and CDR2 SYDVKM come from the germline V gene. Trimming pared 4 bases from V and 5 bases from J, leaving 9 bases between. There are 13 residues in the CDR3. As DNA, the CDR3 is TGTGCCAGCAGTTCCTCGGGGGATCAGCCCCAGCATTTT. It specifies CASSSSGDQPQHF. Complete variable domain (other parts from reference TRBV28 and TRBJ1-5): DVKVTQSSRYLVKRTGEKVFLECVQDMDHENMFWYRQDPGLGLRLIYFSYDVKMKEKGDIPEGYSVSREKKERFSLILESASTNQTSMYLCASSSSGDQPQHFGDGTRLSIL.

Only a few counts were recorded for this clonotype. This chain joins TRBV28 and TRBJ2-4; D could derive from TRBD1 or TRBD2 (5 bases each). V lost 4 bases to trimming and J lost 0 bases, with 22 bases between them. The CDR3 runs 19 residues. Germline CDR1 and CDR2: MDHEN and SYDVKM. CDR3 nucleotides: TGTGCCAGCAGTTCTCCTTTGTTGGGGGAGATTTTAGCCAAAAACATTCAGTACTTC. The encoded protein is CASSSPLLGEILAKNIQYF. Filled out from reference TRBV28 and TRBJ2-4, the complete variable domain reads DVKVTQSSRYLVKRTGEKVFLECVQDMDHENMFWYRQDPGLGLRLIYFSYDVKMKEKGDIPEGYSVSREKKERFSLILESASTNQTSMYLCASSSPLLGEILAKNIQYFGAGTRLSVL.